These T cell receptor beta chains were read from a single sample in a study of technical replicates of blood from several donors. Sequencing used immunoSEQ multiplex PCR; TCRdb keeps in-frame clones, though not all of them. The table has tens of thousands of clones, around nine tenths seen once. Sequenced sample: T cells isolated from PBMCs. The receptors here all came from a human donor in good health. The CDR3 runs from the conserved cysteine through the conserved F or W. The D gene is left open where the match is weak. A clone size is listed for some rows: how often the clone was seen (once, few, many), or a class if it is expanded.

D,V,J,size,CDR3,DNA
.,TRBV7-8,TRBJ1-5,.,CASTLQGHQPQHF,TGTGCCAGCACCCTACAGGGCCATCAGCCCCAGCATTTT
TRBD2,TRBV11-2,TRBJ2-3,.,CASSFIAGGDTQYF,TGTGCCAGCAGCTTTATAGCGGGTGGGGATACGCAGTATTTT
.,TRBV27,TRBJ2-7,.,CASSRLQGYEQYF,TGTGCCAGCAGTCGCCTGCAGGGCTACGAGCAGTACTTC
TRBD1,TRBV7-8,TRBJ1-4,.,CASSLSGQGTLLREKLFF,TGTGCCAGCAGCTTATCCGGACAGGGTACCCTTTTACGTGAAAAACTGTTTTTT
.,TRBV18,TRBJ1-6,.,CASSPTGGRSPLHF,TGTGCCAGCTCACCGACAGGAGGTCGTTCACCCCTCCACTTT
TRBD1,TRBV19,TRBJ1-5,.,CASSRDRGLDQPQHF,TGTGCCAGTAGTCGGGACAGGGGGCTTGATCAGCCCCAGCATTTT
.,TRBV5-1,TRBJ2-1,.,CASSPLGRGGNNEQFF,TGCGCCAGCAGCCCCCTAGGGCGCGGGGGCAACAATGAGCAGTTCTTC
.,TRBV7-6,TRBJ1-5,.,CASSLVQTNQPQHF,TGTGCCAGCAGCTTAGTGCAGACAAATCAGCCCCAGCATTTT
.,TRBV19,TRBJ1-4,.,CASTEGGDEKLFF,TGTGCCAGTACCGAGGGGGGGGATGAAAAACTGTTTTTT
.,TRBV18,TRBJ2-7,.,CASSPSSRLYEQYF,TGTGCCAGCTCACCTTCCTCTCGACTGTACGAGCAGTACTTC
TRBD1,TRBV29-1,TRBJ1-2,.,CSVEPREQGGYTF,TGCAGCGTTGAACCACGGGAACAGGGGGGCTACACCTTC
.,TRBV9,TRBJ1-4,.,CASSRWGGGSEKLFF,TGTGCCAGCAGCCGGTGGGGGGGCGGGAGCGAAAAACTGTTTTTT
TRBD1,TRBV28,TRBJ1-3,.,CASQQSWTGYGNTIYF,TGTGCCAGCCAGCAGAGTTGGACAGGGTATGGAAACACCATATATTTT
.,TRBV7-8,TRBJ1-2,.,CASSFRKGSASYGYTF,TGTGCCAGCAGCTTCCGTAAGGGGTCAGCAAGCTATGGCTACACCTTC
TRBD1,TRBV30,TRBJ2-7,.,CAWTRGLEQYF,TGTGCCTGGACGAGGGGGCTCGAGCAGTACTTC
.,TRBV30,TRBJ1-3,.,CAWMGHPGNTIYF,TGTGCCTGGATGGGACACCCTGGAAACACCATATATTTT
.,TRBV6-6,TRBJ2-7,once,CASSYSNSLSYEQYF,TGTGCCAGCAGTTACTCTAATTCTCTTTCCTACGAGCAGTACTTC
.,TRBV5-1,TRBJ1-4,.,CASSAGPEENEKLFF,TGCGCCAGCAGCGCGGGCCCGGAGGAGAATGAAAAACTGTTTTTT
.,TRBV19,TRBJ2-7,.,CATRPGRGRYEQYF,TGTGCCACCCGCCCGGGCAGGGGTAGGTACGAGCAGTACTTC
.,TRBV27,TRBJ1-5,.,CASRPWADAVRNQPQHF,TGTGCCAGCAGACCGTGGGCAGATGCCGTCCGAAATCAGCCCCAGCATTTT
.,TRBV15,TRBJ1-5,.,CATSRGQGNQPQHF,TGTGCCACCAGCAGAGGACAGGGCAATCAGCCCCAGCATTTT
TRBD2,TRBV6-5,TRBJ2-1,.,CASSYGGSGTLSEQFF,TGTGCCAGCAGTTACGGGGGTAGCGGGACCCTCAGTGAGCAGTTCTTC
TRBD2,TRBV12-5,TRBJ2-3,.,CASGLGKAWRGGEVDTTDTQYF,TGTGCTAGTGGTTTGGGAAAAGCGTGGCGGGGGGGCGAGGTGGATACCACAGATACGCAGTATTTT
.,TRBV2,TRBJ2-7,.,CASSPSRYEQYF,TGTGCCAGCAGCCCTAGCAGATACGAGCAGTACTTC
.,TRBV11-2,TRBJ2-2,once,CASSFFRNTGELFF,TGTGCCAGCAGCTTCTTCAGGAACACCGGGGAGCTGTTTTTT
TRBD1,TRBV5-1,TRBJ2-7,.,CASSTGTGAPYEQYF,TGCGCCAGCAGCACCGGGACAGGGGCCCCATACGAGCAGTACTTC
TRBD2,TRBV6-1,TRBJ2-7,.,CASGLANSYEQYF,TGTGCCAGCGGACTAGCGAACTCCTACGAGCAGTACTTC
TRBD1,TRBV5-1,TRBJ1-2,.,CASSSQGSHGYTF,TGCGCCAGCAGCTCACAGGGGTCTCATGGCTACACCTTC
.,TRBV4-2,TRBJ2-7,.,CASGRQNYEQYF,TGTGCCAGCGGTCGACAGAACTACGAGCAGTACTTC
TRBD2,TRBV19,TRBJ2-5,.,CASSLSETSTQETQYF,TGTGCCAGTAGTCTGAGCGAGACTAGCACCCAAGAGACCCAGTACTTC
TRBD2,TRBV4-1,TRBJ2-7,few,CASSQGLAAYTYEQYF,TGCGCCAGCAGCCAAGGACTAGCGGCCTACACCTACGAGCAGTACTTC
.,TRBV4-1,TRBJ1-6,.,CASSQGTLSSYNSPLHF,TGCGCCAGCAGCCAGGGGACATTAAGCTCCTATAATTCACCCCTCCACTTT
.,TRBV6-5,TRBJ2-1,.,CASRRGRYNEQFF,TGTGCCAGCAGACGAGGAAGATACAATGAGCAGTTCTTC
.,TRBV15,TRBJ2-3,.,CATNPAGYTDTQYF,TGTGCCACCAACCCAGCGGGCTACACAGATACGCAGTATTTT
TRBD2,TRBV11-2,TRBJ2-7,once,CASSSISGRAYEQYF,TGTGCCAGCAGCTCAATAAGCGGGAGGGCTTACGAGCAGTACTTC
.,TRBV7-9,TRBJ2-5,.,CASSPGEGGIRETQYF,TGTGCCAGCAGCCCCGGGGAGGGGGGGATCCGAGAGACCCAGTACTTC
TRBD1,TRBV2,TRBJ1-5,.,CASTSGQGHQPQHF,TGTGCCAGCACTTCGGGACAGGGCCATCAGCCCCAGCATTTT
TRBD1,TRBV9,TRBJ2-6,.,CASSLKGPGQGIAGANVLTF,TGTGCCAGCAGCCTGAAGGGACCGGGACAGGGTATTGCCGGGGCCAACGTCCTGACTTTC
.,TRBV15,TRBJ1-1,.,CATSNVGGREAFF,TGTGCCACCAGCAACGTGGGGGGGCGTGAAGCTTTCTTT
.,TRBV6-4,TRBJ2-1,.,CASRVRGGSYNEQFF,TGTGCCAGCAGAGTGAGGGGGGGCTCCTACAATGAGCAGTTCTTC
.,TRBV7-3,TRBJ2-3,.,CASSSTGGQSDTQYF,TGTGCCAGCAGCTCCACCGGGGGACAGTCAGATACGCAGTATTTT